Listed here are 26 T cell receptor beta chains from one sample, sequenced in a study of blood T cell repertoires in COVID-19. TCRdb's copy holds only in-frame clones and misses some; the assay was immunoSEQ multiplex PCR. The sample consists of roughly 130,000 clones, 88% of them appearing once. The sample taken for sequencing was peripheral blood. All receptors come from a man aged 60 to 75 with active or convalescent COVID-19.

The chain joins TRBV19 to TRBJ2-7, with 7 bases that match TRBD2. Germline lookup yields CDR1 LNHDA and CDR2 SQIVND (reference sequence). The CDR3 totals 14 residues. V shed 5 bases, J shed 4 bases, and the junction held 8 bases outside the gene matches. CDR3 sequence: CASSSTGLEYEQYF. The DNA for the CDR3 is TGTGCCAGTAGTTCCACCGGACTAGAATACGAGCAGTACTTC.

The chain carries TRBV6-5 and TRBJ2-7, with a weak D call TRBD1 (6 bases). The V and J ends lost 0 bases and 4 bases respectively, with 13 bases between them. Per the germline V gene, CDR1 is MNHEY and CDR2 is SVGAGI. CDR3 length equals 15 residues. The CDR3 DNA follows: TGTGCCAGCAGTTACTCGGCAGGGGCTGGATACGAGCAGTACTTC. Amino acid sequence: CASSYSAGAGYEQYF.

This chain links TRBV11-2 with TRBJ1-3; no reliable D call. V was clipped by 3 bases and J by 4 bases, with 16 bases between them. CDR3 size: 16 residues. Germline V gives CDR1 SGHAT, CDR2 FQNNGV. The CDR3 bases are TGTGCCAGCAGCTTTAGAGGCCCGGCATCAGGAAACACCATATATTTT. Translating gives CASSFRGPASGNTIYF.

The rearrangement links TRBV19 to TRBJ2-3; 9 bases are shared with TRBD2. V lost 5 bases to trimming and J lost 4 bases; unmatched junction nucleotides: 4. Germline loops: CDR1 LNHDA, CDR2 SQIVND (reference sequence). This CDR3 has 14 amino acids. For the CDR3, the DNA is TGTGCCAGTAGTGGCGGGAGGGCCCCAGATACGCAGTATTTT. This codes for CASSGGRAPDTQYF.

This chain joins TRBV6-6 and TRBJ1-1; weak D call: TRBD1 (5 bases). The CDR3 extends over 13 amino acids. With 2 bases removed from V and 4 bases from J, the gap between germline ends came to 8 bases. The germline V gene has CDR1 MNHNY and CDR2 SVGAGI (reference sequence). CDR3 nucleotides: TGTGCCAGCAGTTACGGGAGGGGCACTGAAGCTTTCTTT. Translated: CASSYGRGTEAFF.

The V call is TRBV28, the J call TRBJ1-2; no clear D gene. Germline CDR1 and CDR2: MDHEN and SYDVKM. The CDR3 has 17 amino acids. Between the trimmed V and J ends, which lost 1 base and 8 bases, there was a span of 23 bases. The CDR3 is CASSLYGGSSRVAGYTF. CDR3 nucleotide sequence: TGTGCCAGCAGTTTATATGGCGGCTCGTCACGAGTTGCCGGCTACACCTTC.

This clone was seen only once. The CDR3 loop reads CASGQRSNSPLHF. CDR3 DNA: TGTGCCAGTGGACAACGGTCTAATTCACCCCTCCACTTT. V gene TRBV6-5 combines with J gene TRBJ1-6; tentatively, D is TRBD1 (5 bases). The CDR3 covers 13 residues. V dropped 9 bases and J dropped 6 bases, with 12 bases sitting between them. Germline V CDR1 and CDR2: MNHEY, SVGAGI.

This clone showed up just a few times. This chain joins TRBV19 and TRBJ2-7; 9 bases fit TRBD2. The CDR3 totals 15 residues. Trimming took 5 bases from V and 3 from J; bases not matched to a gene: 8. Germline V gene lookup returns CDR1 LNHDA and CDR2 SQIVND (reference sequence). The CDR3 protein is CASSSFSGSGYEQYF. The CDR3 DNA follows: TGTGCCAGTAGTTCATTTAGCGGGAGTGGCTACGAGCAGTACTTC.

This clone has only a few counts. This chain links TRBV19 with TRBJ2-7, with D perhaps TRBD2 (5 bases). The CDR3 runs to 14 residues. CDR1 and CDR2 (germline): LNHDA, SQIVND (reference sequence). Between the trimmed V and J ends, which lost 4 bases and 4 bases, there was a span of 14 bases. The CDR3 DNA sequence: TGTGCCAGTAGTACAGGTGGAGGAATGTACGAGCAGTACTTC. It encodes CASSTGGGMYEQYF.

The chain carries TRBV5-6 and TRBJ2-5; 7 bases map to TRBD2. Germline values: CDR1 SGHDT, CDR2 YYEEEE. With 0 bases clipped from V and 4 bases from J, the junction kept 0 bases outside the gene matches. CDR3 length: 13 residues. The CDR3 nucleotides are TGTGCCAGCAGCTTGGGCGGGGGAGAGACCCAGTACTTC. This encodes CASSLGGGETQYF.

The rearrangement joins TRBV7-9 to TRBJ2-2; 10 bases fit TRBD1. The germline V gene encodes CDR1 SEHNR and CDR2 FQNEAQ (reference sequence). The trim removed 3 bases at V and 5 bases at J, leaving 3 bases unmatched. CDR3 size: 15 residues. CDR3 loop: CASSLGQGWTGELFF. The CDR3 DNA follows: TGTGCCAGCAGCTTGGGACAGGGGTGGACCGGGGAGCTGTTTTTT.

J is TRBJ2-5 and V is TRBV19; D is perhaps TRBD1 (7 bases). The CDR3 runs to 16 residues. Germline V gene sequence: CDR1 LNHDA, CDR2 SQIVND (reference sequence). V was cut by 3 bases and J by 1 base, with 15 bases left in between. CDR3 in amino acids: CASSMRGRGFQETQYF. Written as DNA, the CDR3 is TGTGCCAGTAGTATGCGGGGCAGGGGGTTCCAAGAGACCCAGTACTTC.

The sample holds one count of this clone. The chain links TRBV5-1 to TRBJ2-1; D possibly corresponds to TRBD2 (5 bases). Germline V gene lookup returns CDR1 SGHRS and CDR2 YFSETQ. V shed 3 bases and J shed 8 bases, with 18 bases lying between them. CDR3 length: 15 residues. This CDR3 reads CASSWGTRPSDEQFF. Written as DNA, the CDR3 is TGCGCCAGCAGCTGGGGAACTAGGCCCTCGGATGAGCAGTTCTTC.

This chain uses TRBV7-2 with TRBJ2-3, with D possibly being TRBD1 (6 bases). Germline values: CDR1 SGHTA, CDR2 FQGNSA. The CDR3 consists of 14 residues. The V gene lost 1 base and the J gene lost 14 bases, with 19 bases spanning the gap. The CDR3 DNA reads as TGTGCCAGCAGCTTAGGGGTAGGGGGACCTCCCCCGTATTTT. It codes for CASSLGVGGPPPYF.

The chain combines TRBV2 with TRBJ1-4; TRBD1 agrees at 8 bases. V was pared by 2 bases and J by 7 bases, with 6 bases of the junction left unmatched. This CDR3 has 15 residues. Germline V gene lookup returns CDR1 SNHLY and CDR2 FYNNEI. The CDR3 region is CASSERDRRSEKLFF. The CDR3 DNA sequence: TGTGCCAGCAGTGAACGGGACAGGAGGAGTGAAAAACTGTTTTTT. Combining the CDR3 with reference TRBV2 and TRBJ1-4 gives the whole variable domain EPEVTQTPSHQVTQMGQEVILRCVPISNHLYFYWYRQILGQKVEFLVSFYNNEISEKSEIFDDQFSVERPDGSNFTLKIRSTKLEDSAMYFCASSERDRRSEKLFFGSGTQLSVL.

This clone was counted a single time. The chain couples TRBV7-9 to TRBJ2-7; the D gene is possibly TRBD1 (6 bases). The germline CDR1 and CDR2 sequences are SEHNR and FQNEAQ (reference sequence). The V and J ends lost 5 bases and 5 bases respectively, with 16 bases between them. This CDR3 comprises 14 residues. For the CDR3, the DNA is TGTGCCAGCAGCGACAAAACAGGGATCGACGAGCAGTACTTC. This encodes CASSDKTGIDEQYF. The whole variable domain, remainder taken from reference TRBV7-9 and TRBJ2-7, is DTGVSQNPRHKITKRGQNVTFRCDPISEHNRLYWYRQTLGQGPEFLTYFQNEAQLEKSRLLSDRFSAERPKGSFSTLEIQRTEQGDSAMYLCASSDKTGIDEQYFGPGTRLTVT.

This clone was observed a handful of times. The chain is built from TRBV28 and TRBJ1-2, with 12 bases that match TRBD1. V lost 5 bases and J lost 8; bases outside the gene matches: 9. Germline CDR1 and CDR2: MDHEN and SYDVKM. The CDR3 consists of 15 residues. This chain's CDR3 is CASSPIRDRGPGYTF. The CDR3 DNA reads as TGTGCCAGCAGTCCAATCCGGGACAGGGGGCCCGGCTACACCTTC.

The chain has TRBV5-6 and TRBJ2-2; D might be TRBD1 (6 bases). Looked up from germline, CDR1 is SGHDT and CDR2 is YYEEEE. The length of the CDR3 is 16 residues. V lost 0 bases and J 6 bases, leaving 15 bases between the germline ends. The DNA of the CDR3 is TGTGCCAGCAGCTTGGGGAGGAGGACAGAGTCCGGGGAGCTGTTTTTT. Protein: CASSLGRRTESGELFF.

The V call is TRBV30, the J call TRBJ2-1; TRBD2 matches 8 bases. The CDR3 is 15 amino acids. After removal of 2 bases from V and 7 bases from J, the junction contained 10 bases not matched to a gene. Germline-derived CDR1 and CDR2 are GTSNPN and SVGIG (reference sequence). For the CDR3, the DNA is TGTGCCTGGAGTCCCTTGGGACTAGGGGGGAATGAGCAGTTCTTC. Translating gives CAWSPLGLGGNEQFF.

This sequence joins TRBV28 and TRBJ1-5, with 7 positions matching TRBD1. With 5 bases clipped from V and 2 bases from J, the junction kept 0 bases outside the gene matches. This CDR3 comprises 13 residues. CDR1 is MDHEN, CDR2 SYDVKM, per germline. CDR3 residues: CASSQGGNQPQHF. The CDR3 DNA reads TGTGCCAGCAGTCAGGGGGGCAATCAGCCCCAGCATTTT.

The chain links TRBV4-2 to TRBJ2-2, with TRBD2 as a possible D gene (5 bases). The CDR3 runs to 15 residues. The germline V gene has CDR1 LGHNA and CDR2 YNFKEQ. V lost 3 bases, J lost 5 bases, and 13 bases lay in between. The CDR3 here is CASSHGLQVTGELFF. CDR3 nucleotides: TGTGCCAGCAGCCACGGACTTCAGGTTACCGGGGAGCTGTTTTTT.

The chain couples TRBV7-6 to TRBJ1-3; no reliable D call. The CDR3 consists of 14 residues. The germline CDR1 and CDR2 sequences are SGHVS and FNYEAQ. Trimming stripped 5 bases from V and 3 bases from J, with 11 bases between. The DNA of the CDR3 is TGTGCCAGCAGCCAAGTGGGAGGTGGAAACACCATATATTTT. Protein: CASSQVGGGNTIYF.

V and J are TRBV27 and TRBJ2-2; 7 bases align to TRBD2. The CDR3 runs to 17 residues. J gave up 3 bases and V 1 base, and 8 bases lay outside the gene matches. Germline CDR1 and CDR2: MNHEY and SMNVEV (reference sequence). The CDR3 DNA follows: TGTGCCAGCAGTTTATTGAGGACTAGTGGGTACACCGGGGAGCTGTTTTTT. This translates into CASSLLRTSGYTGELFF.

This chain uses TRBV28 with TRBJ2-3; TRBD1 is a possible D gene (5 bases). The CDR3 runs to 17 residues. Germline CDR1 and CDR2: MDHEN and SYDVKM. Trimming left V 1 base short and J 1 base short, with 15 bases between. In DNA form, the CDR3 reads TGTGCCAGCAGTTTATCAGGGCTGCCCGGCCGCACAGATACGCAGTATTTT. This encodes CASSLSGLPGRTDTQYF.

This clone came up a few times. The CDR3, as DNA: TGTGCCAGCAGGGCAGGGGTCAACGGGGAGCTGTTTTTT. As protein: CASRAGVNGELFF. The J gene is TRBJ2-2, the V gene TRBV9; D perhaps matches TRBD1 (6 bases). CDR3 length: 13 amino acids. Germline CDR1 SGDLS, CDR2 YYNGEE. Between the trimmed V and J ends, which lost 5 bases and 7 bases, there was a span of 12 bases. Full variable domain (rest looked up from reference TRBV9 and TRBJ2-2): DSGVTQTPKHLITATGQRVTLRCSPRSGDLSVYWYQQSLDQGLQFLIQYYNGEERAKGNILERFSAQQFPDLHSELNLSSLELGDSALYFCASRAGVNGELFFGEGSRLTVL.

The chain recombines TRBV20-1 with TRBJ1-2; D is possibly TRBD1 (6 bases). The CDR3 totals 11 residues. V gave up 6 bases and J gave up 8 bases, with 13 bases separating them. CDR1 is DFQATT, CDR2 SNEGSKA, per germline (reference sequence). The CDR3 loop is CSALGGEGYTF. The CDR3 region has the DNA TGCAGTGCCCTAGGGGGGGAAGGCTACACCTTC.